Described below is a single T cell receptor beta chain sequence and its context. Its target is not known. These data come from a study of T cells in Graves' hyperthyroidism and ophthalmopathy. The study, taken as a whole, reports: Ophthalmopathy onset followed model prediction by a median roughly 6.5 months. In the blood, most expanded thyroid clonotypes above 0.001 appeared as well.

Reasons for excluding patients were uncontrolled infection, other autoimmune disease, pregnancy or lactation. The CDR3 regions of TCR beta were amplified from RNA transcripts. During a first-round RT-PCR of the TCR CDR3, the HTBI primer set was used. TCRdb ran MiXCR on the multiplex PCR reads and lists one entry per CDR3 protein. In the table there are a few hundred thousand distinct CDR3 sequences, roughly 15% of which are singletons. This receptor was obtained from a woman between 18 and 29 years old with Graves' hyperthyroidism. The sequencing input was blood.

The CDR3 coding sequence is TGTGCCAGTAGTATGTGGGGAAACACTGAAGCTTTCTTT. This encodes CASSMWGNTEAFF. This chain uses TRBV19 with TRBJ1-1; D not resolved. Germline CDR1 LNHDA, CDR2 SQIVND (reference sequence). Trimming removed 3 bases from V and 2 bases from J, with 7 bases in between. This CDR3 is built from 13 residues. Looking up the rest from reference TRBV19 and TRBJ1-1 gives the full variable domain: DGGITQSPKYLFRKEGQNVTLSCEQNLNHDAMYWYRQDPGQGLRLIYYSQIVNDFQKGDIAEGYSVSREKKESFPLTVTSAQKNPTAFYLCASSMWGNTEAFFGQGTRLTVV.